The T cell receptor beta chain described here comes from a study of patients and donors after allogeneic stem cell transplantation. TCRdb recomputed calls from the RT-PCR reads with MiXCR, one row per CDR3 protein. This table has hundreds of thousands of distinct CDR3 sequences, around 15% appearing once. The CDR3 length is 13 residues. Per the germline V gene, CDR1 is SGHNT and CDR2 is YYREEE (reference sequence). The V and J ends lost 4 bases and 7 bases respectively, with 14 bases between them. This receptor was identified in a human donor who was either an allogeneic HSCT recipient or a stem cell or donor lymphocyte infusion donor (not recorded which). It is not recorded whose cells these are; they may come from a transplant donor. This sequence joins TRBV5-4 and TRBJ1-1; TRBD1 is a possible D gene (5 bases). The sequencing input was blood, either unsorted or a sorted T cell fraction (not recorded which). CDR3 sequence: CASSLKGPNEAFF. The CDR3 DNA reads as TGTGCCAGCAGCCTAAAGGGACCGAATGAAGCTTTCTTT.